Listed below are T cell receptor beta chains from one sample, sequenced in a study of T-cell reconstitution after alpha-beta-depleted transplantation in children. TCRdb itself ran the PCR reads through MiXCR, one entry per CDR3 protein. Among several thousand distinct CDR3 sequences, about 32% were seen once, and the ten largest hold about 2.2%. The sequencing used peripheral blood, collected 60 days after TCRalphabeta/CD19-depleted stem cell transplant. The receptors stem from a boy under two years old who had a stem cell transplant for SCID, so the T cells may come from the graft donor. The CDR3 runs from the conserved cysteine through the conserved F or W.

TRBJ2-2,TRBV2,CASGPGQTNTGELFF
TRBJ1-1,TRBV6-6,CASSPDNMNTEAFF
TRBJ1-1,TRBV21-1,CASRQNTEAFF
TRBJ2-7,TRBV5-1,CASSCPYEQYF
TRBJ2-1,TRBV29-1,CSVGGQGTYNEQFF
TRBJ2-1,TRBV12-3/TRBV12-4,CASTSTRSLYNEQFF
TRBJ2-3,TRBV12-3/TRBV12-4,CASSLWEVTDTQYF
TRBJ2-7,TRBV2,CASSPSKSGQYF
TRBJ1-5,TRBV5-1,CASSPGRTSEPQHF
TRBJ1-2,TRBV7-9,CASSPGGSYGYTF
TRBJ2-1,TRBV5-1,CASAGTSGYNEQFF
TRBJ2-5,TRBV4-1,CASSQNPAGEGAYQETQYF
TRBJ2-3,TRBV4-1,CAISRQTNRAISTDTQYF
TRBJ2-7,TRBV29-1,CSVARGPYEQYF
TRBJ1-3,TRBV14,CASSHNIPNTIYF
TRBJ1-1,TRBV12-3/TRBV12-4,CASSFPRGTEAFF
TRBJ2-2,TRBV4-1,CASSQAVKPSGELFF
TRBJ2-6,TRBV19,CASSTRGSGANVLTF
TRBJ2-7,TRBV11-2,CASSLVPGGSYEQYF